This TCR beta chain appears in the sequencing data of a study of OX40 agonist ivuxolimab in advanced cancers. Profiling relied on immunoSEQ multiplex PCR, and the TCRdb table lists in-frame clones only, not all of them. The sample includes about 64,000 clones, approximately 85% of them seen just once. Trimming shortened V by 1 base and J by 0 bases, and 7 bases separated the two germline ends. The CDR3 has 14 residues. Germline lookup yields CDR1 MNHNS and CDR2 SASEGT. Peripheral blood came from all dose cohorts at three timepoints. In this sample, this clone turned up a few times. Its antigen is not known. General study results and limits: The study observed clonal expansion of CD4+ and CD8+ blood T cells by week 6 at 0.1 to 3.0 mg/kg.

The sequencing used CD4+ or CD8+ T cells sorted from blood, collected in a trial of the OX40 agonist ivuxolimab. This TCR came from an adult with an advanced solid tumor such as melanoma, head and neck, liver or kidney cancer. The chain carries TRBV6-1 and TRBJ2-7; D gene uncertain. The CDR3 sequence: CASSEEHSSYEQYF. The DNA of the CDR3 is TGTGCCAGCAGTGAAGAACATAGCTCCTACGAGCAGTACTTC.